This T cell receptor (beta chain) was observed in a study of CXCR3-negative and CXCR3-positive naive CD8 T cells. Study-wide findings and caveats: Diversity ran similarly high across both naive subsets but far lower in memory CD8+ cells. Naive subsets had comparable surface CD5; TCR strength was inferred from TRB CDR3 properties. CXCR3-positive naive cells carried more hydrophobic TRB CDR3s than CXCR3-negative naive cells did. CXCR3 expression partially decreased after cryopreservation; most assays used fresh PBMCs.

Germline V gene data show CDR1 as MGHRA and CDR2 as YSYEKL. The length of the CDR3 is 16 residues. 5' RACE that incorporated UMI labels was used to prepare the TRB cDNA libraries. Reanalyzing the 5' RACE reads, TCRdb keeps one entry per CDR3 protein, without DNA. This sample carries 55,000 to 70,000 distinct CDR3 sequences, with 0.5% to 0.55% going to the ten biggest clones. Regarding this clonotype: Antigen: not known.

The rearrangement uses TRBV4-1 and TRBJ1-3. Specimen: naive CXCR3+ CD8+ T cells from blood. As to subset: CD45RO-CCR7+CD27+CD95- naive CD8+ T cells expressing CXCR3 (TNR3+). The source of this sequence is a human donor in good health. Some clones in this sample may be carry-over from other donors' samples. The CDR3 loop is CASSPPSKISGNTIYF.